This TCR beta chain was observed in a study of T cell repertoires in cytomegalovirus infection (dated by TCRdb to between 2018 and 2021). The study in broad terms: Because public TCR beta signatures pointed to carriage of CMV infection together with the matching HLA type, the HLA type of each donor mattered for the analysis. Results the study describes overall, beyond this receptor: The ex vivo response was dominated by HLA-C-restricted CMV-specific TCR beta clonotypes, which also provided the single most frequent clonotype in two of eight donors. Cumulative frequency of public TCR beta family members discriminated carriers of CMV infection plus the relevant HLA type in this cohort and an independent roughly 340-donor cohort.

V is cut by 5 bases and J by 0 bases, and the space between the germline ends is 13 bases. The germline V gene (reference sequence) yields SEHNR for CDR1 and FQNEAQ for CDR2. The CDR3, cysteine through phenylalanine, is 15 amino acids long. Of the read, only the CDR3 DNA is kept; its 45 bases are in frame from base 1. These reads were obtained on an Illumina HiSeq 1500. Using fastp trimming at Q25 and MiXCR clonotype assembly, TCRdb reanalyzed the public sequencing data and kept in-frame beta chains. Rows with one shared CDR3 protein collapse into an entry with the most common genes and DNA. Across this sample there are some 230,000 distinct CDR3 sequences, with over 20% seen only once. Clones ranked in the top ten supply roughly 20% of the sample. Remarks on this clonotype: What antigen it recognizes has not been identified. Base qualities are missing; no much larger clone stands one base away.

This TCR was sampled from a human donor in good health (CMV status not recorded). Some clones in this sample may be carry-over from other donors' samples. This sequence uses TRBV7-9 and TRBJ1-1; possibly the D gene is TRBD1, per 5 matching bases. The sample taken for sequencing was CD8+ T cells from PBMCs. The DNA is as follows: TGTGCCAGCAGCCCGAGTTGGGGGATGAACACTGAAGCTTTCTTT. Its protein reads: CASSPSWGMNTEAFF.